Shown below are 21 T cell receptor beta chains from a single sample sequenced in a study of cytomegalovirus exposure and HLA in healthy donors. PCR involved 60 Vbeta and 13 Jbeta primers. Sequenced by immunoSEQ multiplex PCR; TCRdb stores in-frame clones only, minus some. The table has around 100,000 clones, roughly 69% seen once. Sample: PBMCs. The receptors were sampled from a woman in her 30s in good health and CMV-seronegative.

V usage is TRBV7-9 and J usage is TRBJ2-7, with unresolved D. CDR3 length: 12 amino acids. Trimming pared 5 bases from V and 0 bases from J, leaving 5 bases between. Germline lookup yields CDR1 SEHNR and CDR2 FQNEAQ (reference sequence). As DNA, the CDR3 is TGTGCCAGCAGCCCTAACTCCTACGAGCAGTACTTC. Translating it yields CASSPNSYEQYF. Full variable domain (remainder filled in from reference TRBV7-9 and TRBJ2-7): DTGVSQNPRHKITKRGQNVTFRCDPISEHNRLYWYRQTLGQGPEFLTYFQNEAQLEKSRLLSDRFSAERPKGSFSTLEIQRTEQGDSAMYLCASSPNSYEQYFGPGTRLTVT.

The rearrangement uses TRBV5-1 and TRBJ1-1; 9 bases agree with TRBD1. Germline trimming cut 0 bases from V and 9 bases from J; bases unmatched to any gene: 12. The germline V gene has CDR1 SGHRS and CDR2 YFSETQ. CDR3 length: 16 residues. CDR3 DNA: TGCGCCAGCAGCTTGGGTATTTGGACAGGGGCTTGTCAAGCTTTCTTT. It specifies CASSLGIWTGACQAFF.

This clone was seen only once. The CDR3: CASSVLAGGSDTQYF. Here the CDR3 DNA reads TGTGCCAGCAGTGTCTTAGCGGGAGGATCAGATACGCAGTATTTT. The J gene is TRBJ2-3, the V gene TRBV27, with 10 bases lining up with TRBD2. Germline V gene lookup returns CDR1 MNHEY and CDR2 SMNVEV (reference sequence). Trimming removed 5 bases from V and 4 bases from J; junction bases left unmatched: 6. There are 15 residues in the CDR3.

The V and J genes are TRBV28 and TRBJ1-5; TRBD1 is a possible D gene (6 bases). Germline lookup yields CDR1 MDHEN and CDR2 SYDVKM. V dropped 2 bases and J dropped 7 bases, with 12 bases sitting between them. The CDR3 is 14 residues long. CDR3 DNA sequence: TGTGCCAGCAGTTTACCCGGACAGATCCAGCCCCAGCATTTT. Its protein is CASSLPGQIQPQHF.

The V and J genes are TRBV28 and TRBJ2-6; 12 bases fit TRBD2. V shed 2 bases, J shed 0 bases, and the junction held 2 bases outside the gene matches. The CDR3 loop spans 18 amino acids. Germline values: CDR1 MDHEN, CDR2 SYDVKM. Here the CDR3 reads CASSLLAGGISGANVLTF. The DNA for the CDR3 is TGTGCCAGCAGTTTACTAGCGGGAGGGATCTCTGGGGCCAACGTCCTGACTTTC.

CDR3 in amino acids: CASSDAVRGEQFF. The CDR3 DNA sequence: TGTGCCAGCAGCGACGCGGTTAGGGGTGAGCAGTTCTTC. The chain employs TRBV7-2 and TRBJ2-1, with D possibly matching TRBD1 (5 bases). The CDR3 covers 13 residues. The germline V gene encodes CDR1 SGHTA and CDR2 FQGNSA. V was trimmed by 5 bases and J by 9 bases, leaving 14 bases between them. The full variable domain, in which reference TRBV7-2 and TRBJ2-1 provide the parts outside the CDR3, is GAGVSQSPSNKVTEKGKDVELRCDPISGHTALYWYRQSLGQGLEFLIYFQGNSAPDKSGLPSDRFSAERTGGSVSTLTIQRTQQEDSAVYLCASSDAVRGEQFFGPGTRLTVL.

This clone was found a few times. The chain has TRBV9 and TRBJ2-3; TRBD2 matches 12 bases. The V and J ends lost 2 bases and 8 bases, in that order; junction bases with no gene match: 12. The CDR3 totals 17 residues. In germline, CDR1 is SGDLS, CDR2 YYNGEE. The CDR3 here is CASSVGPSGRASSTQYF. The CDR3 coding sequence is TGTGCCAGCAGCGTTGGCCCTAGCGGGAGGGCTTCTAGTACGCAGTATTTT.

As regards this clone: A much more abundant neighbour one base away suggests this may be a read error. The chain employs TRBV6-5 and TRBJ2-2; TRBD2 matches 8 bases. Per the germline V gene, CDR1 is MNHEY and CDR2 is SVGAGI. This CDR3 comprises 13 residues. The junction had 2 bases not matched to a gene; V was cut back by 6 bases and J by 5 bases. CDR3 nucleotide sequence: TGTGCCAGCAGCGTAGCGGGGACCGGGGAGCTGTTTTTT. This translates into CASSVAGTGELFF.

The V gene is TRBV6-5, the J gene TRBJ2-2, with no clear D. Germline assignment: CDR1 MNHEY and CDR2 SVGAGI. The length of the CDR3 is 13 residues. The V end was cut by 8 bases, the J end by 4 bases, with 11 bases between. CDR3 loop: CASQTGGTGELFF. CDR3 sequence (DNA): TGTGCCAGCCAGACTGGCGGCACCGGGGAGCTGTTTTTT.

The chain employs TRBV27 and TRBJ2-1, with TRBD2 matching 12 bases. V lost 6 bases and J lost 4; bases outside the gene matches: 10. The V gene's germline CDR1 is MNHEY and CDR2 SMNVEV (reference sequence). The CDR3 length is 17 residues. The CDR3 region has the DNA TGTGCCAGCAGCCGACTAGCGGGAGATCTCAGATACAATGAGCAGTTCTTC. It translates to CASSRLAGDLRYNEQFF.

This clone was counted a few times. V usage is TRBV7-9 and J usage is TRBJ1-1, with 8 bases identical to TRBD1. CDR1 is SEHNR, CDR2 FQNEAQ, per germline (reference sequence). V lost 6 bases to trimming and J lost 6 bases; unmatched junction nucleotides: 12. The CDR3 is made up of 15 amino acids. CDR3 sequence (DNA): TGTGCCAGCAGTATTAACACAGGGGGTATGGCTGAAGCTTTCTTT. The encoded protein is CASSINTGGMAEAFF. The entire variable domain, with the rest obtained from reference TRBV7-9 and TRBJ1-1, is as follows: DTGVSQNPRHKITKRGQNVTFRCDPISEHNRLYWYRQTLGQGPEFLTYFQNEAQLEKSRLLSDRFSAERPKGSFSTLEIQRTEQGDSAMYLCASSINTGGMAEAFFGQGTRLTVV.

This chain joins TRBV2 and TRBJ2-1; the match to TRBD2 covers 7 bases. The CDR3 is 15 residues long. The trim removed 4 bases at V and 1 base at J, leaving 4 bases unmatched. Germline assignment: CDR1 SNHLY and CDR2 FYNNEI. The CDR3 nucleotides read TGTGCCAGCAGTGTTCTTAGCGGGTCCTACAATGAGCAGTTCTTC. Residues: CASSVLSGSYNEQFF.

The gene calls are TRBV9 and TRBJ2-1; no firm D call. There are 11 residues in the CDR3. V lost 3 bases and J lost 8, with 6 bases in between. CDR1 and CDR2 from the germline V gene are SGDLS and YYNGEE. CDR3 nucleotide sequence: TGTGCCAGCAGCGATTACTATGAGCAGTTCTTC. Translation gives CASSDYYEQFF.

The V gene is TRBV27, the J gene TRBJ1-4, with D unclear. This CDR3 has 16 amino acids. The germline gives CDR1 MNHEY, CDR2 SMNVEV (reference sequence). V was shortened by 7 bases and J by 0 bases, with 15 bases between the two germline ends. In DNA, the CDR3 is TGTGCCAGCACTAACCTCCCCTCGGCAACTAATGAAAAACTGTTTTTT. Translated, it gives CASTNLPSATNEKLFF.

The chain employs TRBV5-1 and TRBJ1-4, with D perhaps matching TRBD1 (6 bases). The CDR3 covers 14 residues. Germline lookup yields CDR1 SGHRS and CDR2 YFSETQ. Trimming took off 4 bases at V and 8 bases at J, with 15 bases between the two ends. CDR3 sequence reads: CASSPDSISEKLFF. CDR3 in DNA: TGCGCCAGCAGCCCGGACAGTATATCCGAAAAACTGTTTTTT.

The chain joins TRBV5-4 to TRBJ2-7; a possible D gene is TRBD1 (6 bases). The germline V gene encodes CDR1 SGHNT and CDR2 YYREEE (reference sequence). Trimming took off 0 bases at V and 3 bases at J, with 10 bases between the two ends. The length of the CDR3 is 14 residues. CDR3 sequence (DNA): TGTGCCAGCAGCTTGGCAGGACAGAACTACGAGCAGTACTTC. Protein: CASSLAGQNYEQYF.

This sequence joins TRBV7-8 and TRBJ2-2, with 14 bases fitting TRBD2. The CDR3 is 19 amino acids. Germline V CDR1 and CDR2: SGHVS, FQNEAQ. With V trimmed by 6 bases and J by 0 bases, 9 bases remained unmatched. CDR3 amino acids: CASRSERLAGGPNTGELFF. The CDR3 nucleotides read TGTGCCAGCAGGTCAGAAAGACTAGCGGGAGGGCCGAACACCGGGGAGCTGTTTTTT.

V gene TRBV6-1 combines with J gene TRBJ2-5, with TRBD2 matching over 10 bases. The DNA matches TRBJ2-7 better at its end, which makes the J call doubtful. Germline CDR1 and CDR2: MNHNS and SASEGT. This CDR3 is 16 amino acids long. CDR3 amino acids: CASSEISGGSSYEQYF. In DNA, the CDR3 is TGTGCCAGCAGTGAGATTAGCGGGGGGAGCTCCTACGAGCAGTACTTC.

There are a few counts of this clone. The chain combines TRBV2 with TRBJ2-7, with 7 bases that match TRBD2. Germline loops: CDR1 SNHLY, CDR2 FYNNEI. J lost 2 bases, V lost 3 bases, and 7 bases had no gene match. This CDR3 has 15 amino acids. The CDR3 region is CASSEMGEGPYEQYF. CDR3 nucleotide sequence: TGTGCCAGCAGTGAGATGGGGGAGGGTCCCTACGAGCAGTACTTC.

Here the CDR3 DNA reads TGTGCCAGCAGCGGAGGGGACAGTTCGAGCACAGATACGCAGTATTTT. It encodes CASSGGDSSSTDTQYF. This chain links TRBV7-9 with TRBJ2-3; the D gene is possibly TRBD1 (7 bases). V was trimmed by 5 bases and J by 0 bases, leaving 15 bases between them. This CDR3 is built from 16 residues. Germline CDR1 and CDR2: SEHNR and FQNEAQ (reference sequence). The full variable domain, completed using reference TRBV7-9 and TRBJ2-3, is DTGVSQNPRHKITKRGQNVTFRCDPISEHNRLYWYRQTLGQGPEFLTYFQNEAQLEKSRLLSDRFSAERPKGSFSTLEIQRTEQGDSAMYLCASSGGDSSSTDTQYFGPGTRLTVL.

The chain has TRBV19 and TRBJ1-2; possibly TRBD1 for D (6 bases). CDR3 length: 14 residues. The V end lost 3 bases, the J end lost 6 bases, and 14 bases lay between the germline ends. Germline V CDR1 and CDR2: LNHDA, SQIVND (reference sequence). The CDR3: CASSIRAGADGYTF. The CDR3 DNA reads TGTGCCAGTAGTATCCGTGCAGGGGCTGATGGCTACACCTTC. The full variable domain, with the rest looked up from reference TRBV19 and TRBJ1-2, is DGGITQSPKYLFRKEGQNVTLSCEQNLNHDAMYWYRQDPGQGLRLIYYSQIVNDFQKGDIAEGYSVSREKKESFPLTVTSAQKNPTAFYLCASSIRAGADGYTFGSGTRLTVV.